This T cell receptor (beta chain) was captured in a study of T cells in women clearing cervical HPV infection. Across the whole study: Only a few women had HLA typing results available. Whole-study results and caveats: Controls had more TRBV6-7 (approximately 0.16%) than cases (roughly 0.11%).

CDR1 and CDR2 (germline): LNHDA, SQIVND (reference sequence). V lost 8 bases and J 1 base, leaving 14 bases between the germline ends. The CDR3 is made up of 14 amino acids. Libraries were prepared by immunoSEQ multiplex PCR; TCRdb keeps only in-frame clonotypes and omits some of them. The specimen's table records some 46,000 clones. Regarding this clone: No antigen is known for it. The CDR3 end is not reached by the read, which stops 3 residues before it; the germline J gene fills it in.

This clonotype was obtained from a woman between 18 and 69 years old with a cervical HPV16 infection that either progressed to CIN3+ or cleared (not recorded which). Sequenced input: blood buffy coat. V gene TRBV19 combines with J gene TRBJ1-2; D not resolved. CDR3 loop: CASGRGTLNYGYTF. The CDR3 DNA, read in part, is TGTGCCAGTGGGCGAGGCACCCTTAACTATGGC.